This TCR beta chain came from a study of blood T cell repertoires in COVID-19. Trimming removed 0 bases at V and 7 bases at J, with 16 bases between. The CDR3 spans 15 residues. Germline V gene sequence: CDR1 LNHNV, CDR2 YYDKDF (reference sequence). Per the original methods: Nucleated cell number was recorded as an estimate derived from reference gene primer amplification. Sequencing was performed with immunoSEQ multiplex PCR; in TCRdb, only in-frame clones are kept and a portion is missing. V, J and clone size are those of that table, while D and trimming were read from the DNA. This sample carries around 130,000 clones, 75% to 90% of them seen once, and the ten largest clones take around 30%.

The rearrangement joins TRBV15 to TRBJ2-7, with D possibly being TRBD2 (5 bases). The sequence was collected from a man between 65 and 85 years old with active or convalescent COVID-19. The sequenced sample consisted of peripheral blood. Here the CDR3 reads CATSRDHGEFGEQYF. The CDR3 nucleotides are TGTGCCACCAGCAGAGATCACGGGGAGTTCGGGGAGCAGTACTTC.